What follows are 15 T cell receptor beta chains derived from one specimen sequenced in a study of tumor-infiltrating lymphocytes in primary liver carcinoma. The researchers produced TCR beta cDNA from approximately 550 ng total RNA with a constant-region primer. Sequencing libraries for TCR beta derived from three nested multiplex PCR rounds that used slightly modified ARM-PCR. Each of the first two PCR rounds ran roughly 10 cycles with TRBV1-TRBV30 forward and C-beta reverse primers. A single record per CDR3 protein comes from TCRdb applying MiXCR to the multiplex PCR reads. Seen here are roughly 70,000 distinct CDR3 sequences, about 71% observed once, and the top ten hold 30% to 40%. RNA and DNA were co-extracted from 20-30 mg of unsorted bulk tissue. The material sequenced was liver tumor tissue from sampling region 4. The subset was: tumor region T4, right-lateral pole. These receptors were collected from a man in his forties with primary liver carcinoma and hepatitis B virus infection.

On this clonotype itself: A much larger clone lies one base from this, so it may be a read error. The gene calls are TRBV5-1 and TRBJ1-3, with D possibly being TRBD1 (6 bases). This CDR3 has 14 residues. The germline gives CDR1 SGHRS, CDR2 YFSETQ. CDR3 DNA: TGCGCCAGCAACTTGACAGGCTCTGGAAACACCATATATTTT. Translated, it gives CASNLTGSGNTIYF.

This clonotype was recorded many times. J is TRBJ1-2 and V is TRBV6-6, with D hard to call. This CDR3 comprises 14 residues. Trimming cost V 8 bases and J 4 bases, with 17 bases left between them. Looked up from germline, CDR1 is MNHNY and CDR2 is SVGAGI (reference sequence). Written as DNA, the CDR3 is TGTGCCAGCCACGATACCGGGGAGGGCTATGGCTACACCTTC. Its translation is CASHDTGEGYGYTF.

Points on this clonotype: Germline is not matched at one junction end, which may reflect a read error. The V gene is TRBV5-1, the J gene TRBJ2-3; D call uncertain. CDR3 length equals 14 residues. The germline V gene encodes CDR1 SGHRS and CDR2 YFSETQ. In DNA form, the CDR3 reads TGCGCCAGCAGCCAGGAGTGGTTGGCAGATAAGCAGTATTTT. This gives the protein CASSQEWLADKQYF.

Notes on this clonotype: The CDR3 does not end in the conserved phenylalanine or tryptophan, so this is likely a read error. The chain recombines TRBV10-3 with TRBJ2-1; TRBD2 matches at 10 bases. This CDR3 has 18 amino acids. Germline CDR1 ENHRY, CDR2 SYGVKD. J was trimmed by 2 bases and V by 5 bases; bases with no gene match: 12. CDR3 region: CAISRLAGERSPYNEQFL. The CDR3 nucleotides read TGTGCCATCAGTCGACTAGCGGGTGAACGCAGTCCCTACAATGAGCAGTTCCTC.

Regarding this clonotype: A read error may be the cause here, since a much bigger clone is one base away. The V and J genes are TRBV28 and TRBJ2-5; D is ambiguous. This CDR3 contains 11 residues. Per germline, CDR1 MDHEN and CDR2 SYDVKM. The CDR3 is CVSSNPETQYF. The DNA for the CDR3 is TGTGTCAGCAGTAATCCCGAGACCCAGTACTTC.

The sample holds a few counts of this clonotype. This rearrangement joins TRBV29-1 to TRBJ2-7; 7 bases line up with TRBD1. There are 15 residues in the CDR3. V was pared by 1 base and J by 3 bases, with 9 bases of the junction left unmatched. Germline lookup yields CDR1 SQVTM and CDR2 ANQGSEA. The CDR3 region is CSVEVGDSFNYEQYF. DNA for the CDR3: TGCAGCGTTGAAGTTGGGGACAGTTTTAACTACGAGCAGTACTTC.

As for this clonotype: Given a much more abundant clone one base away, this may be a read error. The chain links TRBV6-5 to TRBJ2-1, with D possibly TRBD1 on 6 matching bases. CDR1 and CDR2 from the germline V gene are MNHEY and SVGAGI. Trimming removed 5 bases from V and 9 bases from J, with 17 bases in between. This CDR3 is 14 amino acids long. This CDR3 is CASSQVEGVVEQFF. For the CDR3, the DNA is TGTGCCAGCAGTCAAGTCGAGGGGGTGGTTGAGCAGTTCTTC.

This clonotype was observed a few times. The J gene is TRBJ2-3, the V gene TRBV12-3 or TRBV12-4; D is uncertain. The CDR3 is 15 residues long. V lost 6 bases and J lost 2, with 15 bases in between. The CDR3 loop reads CASSRDQSFTDTQYF. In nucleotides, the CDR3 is TGTGCCAGCAGCCGCGACCAGTCCTTCACAGATACGCAGTATTTT.

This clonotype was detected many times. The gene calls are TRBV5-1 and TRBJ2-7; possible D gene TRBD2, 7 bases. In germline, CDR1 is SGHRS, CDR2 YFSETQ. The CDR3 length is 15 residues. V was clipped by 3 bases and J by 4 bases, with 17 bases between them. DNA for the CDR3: TGCGCCAGCAGCTCCACGTCGGGGGGCGCTTACGAGCAGTACTTC. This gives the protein CASSSTSGGAYEQYF.

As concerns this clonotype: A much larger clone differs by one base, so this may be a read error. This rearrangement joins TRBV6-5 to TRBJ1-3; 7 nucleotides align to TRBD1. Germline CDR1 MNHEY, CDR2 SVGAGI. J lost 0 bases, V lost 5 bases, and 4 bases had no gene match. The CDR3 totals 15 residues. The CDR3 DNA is TGTGCCAGCAGTAGACAGGGCCCCTCTGGAAACACCATATATTTT. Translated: CASSRQGPSGNTIYF.

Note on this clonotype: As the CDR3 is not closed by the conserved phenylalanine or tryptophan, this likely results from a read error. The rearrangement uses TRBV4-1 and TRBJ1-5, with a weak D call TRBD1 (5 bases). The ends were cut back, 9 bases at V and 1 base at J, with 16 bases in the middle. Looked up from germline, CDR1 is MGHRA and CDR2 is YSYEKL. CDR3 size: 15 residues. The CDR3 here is CASSPIEGSNQPQHC. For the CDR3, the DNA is TGCGCCAGTAGTCCCATAGAGGGGAGCAATCAGCCCCAGCATTGT.

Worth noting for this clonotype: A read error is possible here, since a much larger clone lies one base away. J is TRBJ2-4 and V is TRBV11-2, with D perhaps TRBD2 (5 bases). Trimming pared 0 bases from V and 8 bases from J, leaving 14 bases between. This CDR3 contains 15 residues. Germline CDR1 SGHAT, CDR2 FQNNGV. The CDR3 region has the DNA TGTGCCAGCAGCTTAGATGGTTGGAGGCGCGACATTCAGTACTTC. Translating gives CASSLDGWRRDIQYF.

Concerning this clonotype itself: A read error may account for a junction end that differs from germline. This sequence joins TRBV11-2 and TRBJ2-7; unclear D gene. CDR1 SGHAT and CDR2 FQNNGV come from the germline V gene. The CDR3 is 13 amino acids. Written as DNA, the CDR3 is TGTGCCAGCAGCTCTGACGGCACCTACGAGGAGTACTTC. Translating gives CASSSDGTYEEYF.

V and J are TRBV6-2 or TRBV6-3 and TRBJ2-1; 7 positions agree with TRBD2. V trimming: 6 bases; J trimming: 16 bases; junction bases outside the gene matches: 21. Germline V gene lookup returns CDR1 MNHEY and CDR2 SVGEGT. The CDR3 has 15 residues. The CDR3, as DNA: TGTGCCAGCAGCCTCTCTAGCGGAGCCTACAATGAGCGATTCTTC. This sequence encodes CASSLSSGAYNERFF.

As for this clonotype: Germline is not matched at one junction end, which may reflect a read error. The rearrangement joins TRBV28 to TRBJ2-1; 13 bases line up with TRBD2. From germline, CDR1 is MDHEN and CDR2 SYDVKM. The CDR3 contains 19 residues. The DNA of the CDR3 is TGTGCCCGCAGTTTTGCGGGACTAGCGGGATTGAGCTCCTACAATGAGCAGTTCTTC. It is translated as CARSFAGLAGLSSYNEQFF.